In its sample, the clone carrying this T cell receptor beta chain was seen a few times. Its antigen is undetermined. Investigators reverse transcribed all isolated RNA, so they sequenced expressed TCRB transcripts. For naive, central memory and regulatory T cell samples, reads averaged approximately 3.6 million. Clones were read by immunoSEQ multiplex PCR, and TCRdb kept only the in-frame ones, dropping some. The sample lists about 660,000 clones; over 11% were seen once. This sample was taken from a study of beta chain features in type 1 diabetes. In the study overall: Cell yields, gender and age were similar in healthy donors and patients.

Germline V gene data show CDR1 as SNHLY and CDR2 as FYNNEI. CDR3 length: 15 residues. Trimming left V 4 bases short and J 0 bases short, with 10 bases between. Overall study results and limits: Significant though moderate, a shortening of TCRB CDR3s appeared in all four CD4+ subsets of Type 1 diabetes patients. Sequencing from cDNA could over-represent high-TCR-expressing cells. Healthy donors had naive, central memory and Treg TCRB repertoires that appeared less similar than those seen among patients.

The chain uses TRBV2 and TRBJ1-5; D gene uncertain. Source material: naive CD4+ T cells from blood. The receptor was isolated from a man aged 18-30 years with type 1 diabetes. CDR3 amino acids: CASSGQRFSNQPQHF. CDR3 DNA sequence: TGTGCCAGCAGTGGCCAGAGGTTTAGCAATCAGCCCCAGCATTTT.